Below, 14 T cell receptor beta chains from the same sample are listed, as sequenced in a study of OX40 agonist ivuxolimab in advanced cancers. Repertoires were generated with immunoSEQ multiplex PCR, while TCRdb's copy carries only in-frame clones and drops some. This sample has 65,000 to 95,000 clones, with around 94% found just once. The sample here was CD4+ or CD8+ T cells sorted from blood, taken in a trial of the OX40 agonist ivuxolimab. The source is an adult with an advanced solid tumor such as melanoma, head and neck, liver or kidney cancer.

V gene TRBV27 combines with J gene TRBJ2-7; D perhaps matches TRBD1 (6 bases). Trimming left V 4 bases short and J 3 bases short, with 16 bases between. This CDR3 has 15 amino acids. Per the germline V gene, CDR1 is MNHEY and CDR2 is SMNVEV (reference sequence). The CDR3 DNA reads as TGTGCCAGCAGTTCCCTCGGCGGACAGCTCTACGAGCAGTACTTC. It specifies CASSSLGGQLYEQYF.

A remark on this clone: The same CDR3 can be traced to other DNA sequences in this sample. The chain is built from TRBV7-3 and TRBJ2-3; D unclear. CDR1 and CDR2 from the germline V gene are SGHTA and FQGTGA. Trimming removed 0 bases from V and 0 bases from J, with 4 bases in between. CDR3 length: 14 amino acids. CDR3 protein: CASSLTGSTDTQYF. CDR3 sequence (DNA): TGTGCCAGCAGCTTAACCGGGAGCACAGATACGCAGTATTTT. The full variable domain, its missing parts supplied by reference TRBV7-3 and TRBJ2-3, is GAGVSQTPSNKVTEKGKYVELRCDPISGHTALYWYRQSLGQGPEFLIYFQGTGAADDSGLPNDRFFAVRPEGSVSTLKIQRTERGDSAVYLCASSLTGSTDTQYFGPGTRLTVL.

This clone was counted once. The chain links TRBV28 to TRBJ2-2, with TRBD2 matching 11 bases. The CDR3 is 18 residues long. Looked up from germline, CDR1 is MDHEN and CDR2 is SYDVKM. The V gene end was trimmed by 3 bases and the J gene end by 5 bases; junction bases not matched to a gene: 11. CDR3 residues: CASSFPSGGTTSTGELFF. The CDR3 DNA sequence: TGTGCCAGCAGTTTTCCTAGCGGGGGGACAACGTCTACCGGGGAGCTGTTTTTT.

V is TRBV27 and J is TRBJ2-5; TRBD2 might be the D (7 bases). The J call is in doubt because the DNA end fits TRBJ2-7 better. The CDR3 is made up of 14 amino acids. Germline CDR1 and CDR2: MNHEY and SMNVEV (reference sequence). CDR3 sequence reads: CASSLGGPSYEQYF. The CDR3 nucleotides are TGTGCCAGCAGTTTGGGGGGGCCCTCCTACGAGCAGTACTTC.

This clone was seen just once. The chain combines TRBV4-1 with TRBJ2-7, with TRBD2 matching 11 bases. CDR1 is MGHRA and CDR2 is YSYEKL in the germline V gene. This CDR3 is built from 16 residues. Losses at the gene ends were 5 bases for V and 2 bases for J; bases not matched to a gene: 8. Written as DNA, the CDR3 is TGCGCCAGCAGCGGACCTGGGACTAGCGGTACCTACGAGCAGTACTTC. Protein product: CASSGPGTSGTYEQYF.

This clone occurred once. The J gene is TRBJ2-1, the V gene TRBV11-2, with TRBD2 matching 10 bases. The CDR3 is 16 residues long. The trim removed 5 bases at V and 4 bases at J, leaving 8 bases unmatched. Per germline, CDR1 SGHAT and CDR2 FQNNGV. The CDR3 protein is CASSASGGGLYNEQFF. The CDR3 DNA reads as TGTGCCAGCAGCGCCAGCGGGGGGGGCTTATACAATGAGCAGTTCTTC. Complete variable domain (other parts from reference TRBV11-2 and TRBJ2-1): EAGVAQSPRYKIIEKRQSVAFWCNPISGHATLYWYQQILGQGPKLLIQFQNNGVVDDSQLPKDRFSAERLKGVDSTLKIQPAKLEDSAVYLCASSASGGGLYNEQFFGPGTRLTVL.

This clone turned up a few times. J is TRBJ1-2 and V is TRBV4-1; no definite D call. The CDR3 sequence is 14 residues long. Deletions cut 4 bases from V and 4 bases from J, with 13 bases between. Germline values: CDR1 MGHRA, CDR2 YSYEKL. The CDR3 loop reads CASSPQEAIYGYTF. Here the CDR3 DNA reads TGCGCCAGCAGCCCTCAGGAGGCCATCTATGGCTACACCTTC.

The chain is built from TRBV6-1 and TRBJ2-5; D could derive from TRBD1 or TRBD2 (5 bases each). This CDR3 is 15 amino acids long. The V gene lost 3 bases and the J gene lost 5 bases, with 16 bases spanning the gap. Germline V gene data show CDR1 as MNHNS and CDR2 as SASEGT. The CDR3 DNA sequence: TGTGCCAGCAGTGATCCCCGGGACGGTGAGGAGACCCAGTACTTC. It encodes CASSDPRDGEETQYF.

This chain joins TRBV27 and TRBJ2-3, with D perhaps being TRBD1 or TRBD2 (5 bases each). CDR1 and CDR2 from the germline V gene are MNHEY and SMNVEV (reference sequence). The CDR3 length is 15 residues. V shed 5 bases and J shed 4 bases, with 16 bases lying between them. CDR3 protein: CASSKGRALSDTQYF. In nucleotides, the CDR3 is TGTGCCAGCAGTAAGGGACGAGCCCTGTCAGATACGCAGTATTTT.

The chain uses TRBV28 and TRBJ1-5, with D maybe TRBD1 (6 bases). There are 14 residues in the CDR3. V lost 9 bases and J lost 4, with 16 bases in between. Per the germline V gene, CDR1 is MDHEN and CDR2 is SYDVKM. As DNA, the CDR3 is TGTGCCAGTGAGACGACAGGTGAGAATCAGCCCCAGCATTTT. Translation gives CASETTGENQPQHF. The entire variable domain, with the rest obtained from reference TRBV28 and TRBJ1-5, is as follows: DVKVTQSSRYLVKRTGEKVFLECVQDMDHENMFWYRQDPGLGLRLIYFSYDVKMKEKGDIPEGYSVSREKKERFSLILESASTNQTSMYLCASETTGENQPQHFGDGTRLSIL.

The J gene is TRBJ1-1, the V gene TRBV4-3; no firm D call. Germline V CDR1 and CDR2: LGHNA, YSLEER. V was pared by 0 bases and J by 1 base, with 9 bases between. The CDR3 runs 15 residues. CDR3 loop: CASSQDRARNTEAFF. The CDR3 DNA is TGCGCCAGCAGCCAAGATAGGGCCCGGAACACTGAAGCTTTCTTT.

The J gene is TRBJ1-5, the V gene TRBV7-4; 9 bases align to TRBD1. The CDR3 consists of 18 residues. V was pared by 5 bases and J by 2 bases, with 13 bases of the junction left unmatched. Germline values: CDR1 SGHVT, CDR2 SQSDAQ. CDR3 bases: TGTGCCAGCAGCCACTTAAGGGACAGGGAGGGGTGCAATCAGCCCCAGCATTTT. Amino acid sequence: CASSHLRDREGCNQPQHF.

This chain connects TRBV7-6 to TRBJ1-2, with TRBD1 identical over 7 bases. Germline V gives CDR1 SGHVS, CDR2 FNYEAQ. With 1 base clipped from V and 5 bases from J, the junction kept 10 bases outside the gene matches. The CDR3 spans 16 residues. CDR3 amino acids: CASSLGSSQGEYGYTF. DNA of the CDR3: TGTGCCAGCAGCTTAGGGAGTTCGCAGGGGGAATATGGCTACACCTTC. Full variable domain (remainder filled in from reference TRBV7-6 and TRBJ1-2): GAGVSQSPRYKVTKRGQDVALRCDPISGHVSLYWYRQALGQGPEFLTYFNYEAQQDKSGLPNDRFSAERPEGSISTLTIQRTEQRDSAMYRCASSLGSSQGEYGYTFGSGTRLTVV.

The J gene is TRBJ2-7, the V gene TRBV5-8, with D tentatively TRBD1 or TRBD2 (5 bases each). Trimming removed 0 bases at V and 0 bases at J, with 7 bases between. Germline loops: CDR1 SGHTS, CDR2 YDEGEE. The CDR3 extends over 14 amino acids. CDR3 coding DNA: TGTGCCAGCAGCTTGGATGGGACCTCCTACGAGCAGTACTTC. Amino acids: CASSLDGTSYEQYF.